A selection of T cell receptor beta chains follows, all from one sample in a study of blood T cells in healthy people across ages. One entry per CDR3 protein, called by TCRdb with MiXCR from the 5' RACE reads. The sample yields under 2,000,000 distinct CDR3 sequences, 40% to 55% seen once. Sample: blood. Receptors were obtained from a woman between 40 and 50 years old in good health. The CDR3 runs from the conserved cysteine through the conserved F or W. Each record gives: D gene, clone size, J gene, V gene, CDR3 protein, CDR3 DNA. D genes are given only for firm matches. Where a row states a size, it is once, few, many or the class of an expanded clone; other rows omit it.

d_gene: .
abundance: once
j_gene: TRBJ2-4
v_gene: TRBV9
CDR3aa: CASSVGRGGASQYF
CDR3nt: TGTGCCAGCAGCGTAGGTAGAGGCGGGGCATCTCAGTACTTC

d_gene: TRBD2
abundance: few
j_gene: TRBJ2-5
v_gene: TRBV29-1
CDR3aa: CSAQLSGGDQETQYF
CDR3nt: TGCAGCGCCCAACTTAGCGGGGGAGACCAAGAGACCCAGTACTTC

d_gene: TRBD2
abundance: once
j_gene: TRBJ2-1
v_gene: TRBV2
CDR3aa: CASRQRESSYNEQFF
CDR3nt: TGTGCCAGCAGACAGCGGGAGAGCTCCTACAATGAGCAGTTCTTC

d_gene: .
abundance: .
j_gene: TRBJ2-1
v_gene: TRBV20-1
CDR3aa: CSASFAGHNEQFF
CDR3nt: TGCAGTGCTAGCTTTGCAGGCCACAATGAGCAGTTCTTC

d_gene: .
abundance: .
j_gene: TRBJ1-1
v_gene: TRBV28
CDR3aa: CASSFQGPGTEAFF
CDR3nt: TGTGCCAGCAGTTTTCAGGGGCCGGGCACTGAAGCTTTCTTT

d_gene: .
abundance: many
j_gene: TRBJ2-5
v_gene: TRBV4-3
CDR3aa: CASSQEGRQETQYF
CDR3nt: TGCGCCAGCAGCCAAGAAGGGAGGCAAGAGACCCAGTACTTC

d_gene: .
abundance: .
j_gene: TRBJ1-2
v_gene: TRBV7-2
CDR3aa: CASSSIPGQYGFGYTF
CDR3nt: TGTGCCAGCAGCTCTATCCCCGGACAGTACGGTTTTGGCTACACCTTC

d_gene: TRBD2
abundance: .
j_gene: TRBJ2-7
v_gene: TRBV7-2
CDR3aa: CASSLAGLVYGSEQYF
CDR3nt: TGTGCCAGCAGCTTAGCTGGACTAGTGTACGGCTCCGAGCAGTACTTC

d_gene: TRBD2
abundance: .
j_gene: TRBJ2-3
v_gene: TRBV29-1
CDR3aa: CGVEDRHTSGVSTDTQYF
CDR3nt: TGCGGCGTTGAAGATCGTCACACTAGCGGGGTTAGCACAGATACGCAGTATTTT

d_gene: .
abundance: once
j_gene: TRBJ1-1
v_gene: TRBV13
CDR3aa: CASSSSTTGLNTEAFF
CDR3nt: TGTGCCAGCAGCTCGAGCACTACAGGGCTTAACACTGAAGCTTTCTTT

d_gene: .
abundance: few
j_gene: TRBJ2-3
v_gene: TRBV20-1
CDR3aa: CSASQRRRATQYF
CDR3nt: TGCAGTGCTAGCCAGAGACGAAGGGCTACGCAGTATTTT

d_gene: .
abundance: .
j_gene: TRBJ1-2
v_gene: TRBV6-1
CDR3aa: CASSEAFPNYGYTF
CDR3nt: TGTGCCAGCAGTGAAGCGTTCCCTAACTATGGCTACACCTTC

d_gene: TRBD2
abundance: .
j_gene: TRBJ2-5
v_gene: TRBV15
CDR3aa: CATSRTGLAGALPQETQYF
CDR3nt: TGTGCCACCAGCAGAACCGGACTAGCGGGGGCCCTCCCCCAAGAGACCCAGTACTTC

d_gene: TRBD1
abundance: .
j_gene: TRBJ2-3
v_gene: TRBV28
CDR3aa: CASSFGQGATDTQYF
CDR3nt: TGTGCCAGCAGTTTCGGACAGGGGGCAACAGATACGCAGTATTTT

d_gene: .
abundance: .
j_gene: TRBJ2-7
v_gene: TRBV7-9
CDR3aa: CASSLGGRLNYEQYF
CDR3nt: TGTGCCAGCAGCTTAGGCGGCAGGCTAAACTACGAGCAGTACTTC

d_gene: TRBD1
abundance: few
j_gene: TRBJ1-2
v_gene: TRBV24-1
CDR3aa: CATSDTGTGYGYTF
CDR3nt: TGTGCCACCAGTGACACCGGGACAGGGTATGGCTACACCTTC

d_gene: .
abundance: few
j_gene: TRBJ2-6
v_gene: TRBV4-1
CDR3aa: CASSQVVGGYSGANVLTF
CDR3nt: TGCGCCAGCAGCCAAGTTGTGGGGGGCTACTCTGGGGCCAACGTCCTGACTTTC

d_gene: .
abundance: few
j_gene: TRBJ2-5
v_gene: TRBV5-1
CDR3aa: CASSLDINAGQYF
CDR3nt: TGCGCCAGCAGCTTGGATATAAATGCAGGGCAGTACTTC

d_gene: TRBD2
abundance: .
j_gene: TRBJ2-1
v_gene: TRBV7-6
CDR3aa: CASSSPAGGLFNEQFF
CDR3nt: TGTGCCAGCAGCTCCCCCGCGGGGGGGCTTTTCAATGAGCAGTTCTTC

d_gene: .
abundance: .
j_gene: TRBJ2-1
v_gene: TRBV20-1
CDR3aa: CSARDRRDEQFF
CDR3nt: TGCAGTGCTAGGGACCGCCGGGATGAGCAGTTCTTC

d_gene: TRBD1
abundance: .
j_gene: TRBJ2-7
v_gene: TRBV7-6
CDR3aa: CASSLTFDRVIAYEQYF
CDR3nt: TGTGCCAGCAGCCTGACATTTGACAGGGTGATAGCCTACGAGCAGTACTTC

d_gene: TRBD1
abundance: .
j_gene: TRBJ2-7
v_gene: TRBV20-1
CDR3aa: CSARETGKIGHEQYF
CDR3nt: TGCAGTGCTAGAGAGACAGGGAAGATCGGCCACGAGCAGTACTTC

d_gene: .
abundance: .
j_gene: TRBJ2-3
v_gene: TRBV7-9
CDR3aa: CASHLGDAQDTQYF
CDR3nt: TGTGCCAGCCATCTGGGGGACGCGCAAGATACGCAGTATTTT

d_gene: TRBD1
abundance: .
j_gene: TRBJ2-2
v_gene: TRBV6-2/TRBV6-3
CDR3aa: CASSYPSATGAGELFF
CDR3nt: TGTGCCAGCAGTTACCCGAGTGCGACAGGGGCCGGGGAGCTGTTTTTT